The present entry profiles one T cell receptor beta chain with its context. Its antigen is not identified. V lost 4 bases and J 6 bases, leaving 22 bases between the germline ends. The CDR3 spans 17 residues. For the second PCR, which ran for about 7 to 11 cycles, a sample-barcoded 5' primer and a J-beta primer mix were used. MiXCR, applied by TCRdb to the 5' RACE reads, yields one record per CDR3 protein. The sample yields hundreds of thousands of distinct CDR3 sequences, under 55% seen once. Sample donors were healthy Caucasian individuals that came from Russia, aged roughly 6 to 95. This record comes from a study of blood T cells in healthy people across ages. Study context: Template-switching capture recovered about one barcoded beta molecule per two T cells. Points from the study as a whole: Significant beta diversity loss was already apparent by age approximately 42, declining roughly linearly. Diversity figures based on one million T cells were deemed too low.

The chain joins TRBV12-3 or TRBV12-4 to TRBJ2-1, with D hard to call. Sequences were obtained from blood. The sequence came from a man aged 55 to 70 in good health. The CDR3 coding sequence is TGTGCCAGCAGTTCCGTCGCGGCCGTCGGGCTTATCAATGAGCAGTTCTTC. Translation gives CASSSVAAVGLINEQFF.